The sequence of this T cell receptor (beta chain) was determined in a study of blood T cell repertoires in COVID-19. About the study: Collection of acute and convalescent COVID-19 samples took place in the United States, Italy and Spain. In each case, the material was cDNA or gDNA derived from T cells, B-cell-depleted T cells, or PBMCs.

Source study methods: How many nucleated cells were present was estimated from reference gene primer amplification. Data came from immunoSEQ multiplex PCR; TCRdb stores just in-frame clones and leaves some out. The DNA gave D and trimming, while V, J and clone size come from that table. The sample contains 65,000 to 100,000 clones, 65% to 85% of which appear only once. CDR1 and CDR2 from the germline V gene are MDHEN and SYDVKM. V lost 6 bases, J lost 3 bases, and 5 bases stayed unmatched. This CDR3 has 15 amino acids. The count of this clone is one. The rearrangement joins TRBV28 to TRBJ2-1; 10 positions match TRBD2. This receptor was obtained from a woman at least 80 years old with acute or convalescent COVID-19. The sample comprised peripheral blood. The CDR3 DNA follows: TGTGCCAGCAGCCTCATAGCGGGGGGCTACAATGAGCAGTTCTTC. Translation: CASSLIAGGYNEQFF.